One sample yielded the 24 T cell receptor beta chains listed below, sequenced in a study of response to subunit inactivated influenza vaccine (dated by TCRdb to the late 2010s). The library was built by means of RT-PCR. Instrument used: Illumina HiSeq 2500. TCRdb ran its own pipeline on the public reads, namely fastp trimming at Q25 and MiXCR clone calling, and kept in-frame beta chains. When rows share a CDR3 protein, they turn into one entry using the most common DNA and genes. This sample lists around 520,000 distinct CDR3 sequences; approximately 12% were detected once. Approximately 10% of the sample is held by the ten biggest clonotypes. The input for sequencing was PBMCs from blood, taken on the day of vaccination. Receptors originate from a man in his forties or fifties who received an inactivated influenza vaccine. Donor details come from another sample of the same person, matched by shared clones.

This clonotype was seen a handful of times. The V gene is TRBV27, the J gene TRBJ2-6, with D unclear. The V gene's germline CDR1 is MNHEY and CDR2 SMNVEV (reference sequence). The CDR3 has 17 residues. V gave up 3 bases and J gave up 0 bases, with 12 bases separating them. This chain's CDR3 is CASSFLLRSSGANVLTF. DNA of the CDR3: TGTGCCAGCAGTTTCTTACTTCGGAGCTCTGGGGCCAACGTCCTGACTTTC.

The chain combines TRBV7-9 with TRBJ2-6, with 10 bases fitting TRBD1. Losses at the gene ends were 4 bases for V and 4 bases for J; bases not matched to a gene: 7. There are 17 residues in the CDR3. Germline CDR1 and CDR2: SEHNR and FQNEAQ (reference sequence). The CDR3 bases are TGTGCCAGCAGCTGGGGACAGGGGTTGATGGGGGCCAACGTCCTGACTTTC. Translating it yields CASSWGQGLMGANVLTF.

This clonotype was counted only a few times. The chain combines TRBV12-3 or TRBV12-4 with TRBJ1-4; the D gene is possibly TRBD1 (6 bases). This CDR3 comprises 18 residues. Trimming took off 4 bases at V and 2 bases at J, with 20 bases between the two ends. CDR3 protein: CASSSPGGAVSTNEKLFF. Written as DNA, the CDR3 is TGTGCCAGCAGTTCTCCCGGGGGGGCGGTGTCGACTAATGAAAAACTGTTTTTT.

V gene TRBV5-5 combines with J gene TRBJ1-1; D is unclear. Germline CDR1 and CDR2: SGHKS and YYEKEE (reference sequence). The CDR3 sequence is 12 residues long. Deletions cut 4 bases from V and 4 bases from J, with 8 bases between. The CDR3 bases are TGTGCCAGCAGCGTTTGGTCCACTGAAGCTTTCTTT. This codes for CASSVWSTEAFF.

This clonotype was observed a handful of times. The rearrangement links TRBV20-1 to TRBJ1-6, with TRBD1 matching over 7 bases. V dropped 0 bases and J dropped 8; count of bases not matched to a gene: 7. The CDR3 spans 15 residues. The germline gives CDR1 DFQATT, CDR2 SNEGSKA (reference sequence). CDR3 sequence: CSARETGIWDSPLHF. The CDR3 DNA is TGCAGTGCTAGAGAGACAGGGATTTGGGATTCACCCCTCCACTTT.

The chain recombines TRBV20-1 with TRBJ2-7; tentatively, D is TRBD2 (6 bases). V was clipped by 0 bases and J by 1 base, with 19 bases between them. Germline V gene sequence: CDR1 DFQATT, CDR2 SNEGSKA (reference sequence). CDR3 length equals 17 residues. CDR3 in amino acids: CSARDLVGGTHSYEQYF. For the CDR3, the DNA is TGCAGTGCTAGAGATCTGGTAGGAGGGACCCATTCCTACGAGCAGTACTTC.

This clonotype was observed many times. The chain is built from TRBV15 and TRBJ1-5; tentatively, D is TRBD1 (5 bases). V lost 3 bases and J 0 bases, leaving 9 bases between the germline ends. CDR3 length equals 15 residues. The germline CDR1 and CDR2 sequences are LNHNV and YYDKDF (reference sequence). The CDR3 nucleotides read TGTGCCACCAGCAGTAAGGGGTATAGCAATCAGCCCCAGCATTTT. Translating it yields CATSSKGYSNQPQHF.

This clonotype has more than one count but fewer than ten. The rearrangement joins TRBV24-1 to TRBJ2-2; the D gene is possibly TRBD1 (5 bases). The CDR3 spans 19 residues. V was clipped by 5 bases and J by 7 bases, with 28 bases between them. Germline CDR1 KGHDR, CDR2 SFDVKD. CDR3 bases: TGTGCCACCAGTGGTACATTCGTGGGGCCCCGTTTCTTAAGCGGGGAGCTGTTTTTT. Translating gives CATSGTFVGPRFLSGELFF.

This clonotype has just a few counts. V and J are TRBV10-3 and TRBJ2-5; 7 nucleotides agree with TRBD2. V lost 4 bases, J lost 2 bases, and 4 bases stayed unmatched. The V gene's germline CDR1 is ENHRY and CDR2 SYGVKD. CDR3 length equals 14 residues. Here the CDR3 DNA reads TGTGCCATCAGTGTAGCGGGTGAGCAAGAGACCCAGTACTTC. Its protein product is CAISVAGEQETQYF.

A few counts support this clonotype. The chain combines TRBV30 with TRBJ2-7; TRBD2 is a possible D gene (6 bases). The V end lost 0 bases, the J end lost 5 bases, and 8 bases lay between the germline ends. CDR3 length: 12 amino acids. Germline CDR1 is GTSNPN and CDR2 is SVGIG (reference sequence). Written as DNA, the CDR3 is TGTGCCTGGAGTGTTGCGGGGAACGAGCAGTACTTC. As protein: CAWSVAGNEQYF. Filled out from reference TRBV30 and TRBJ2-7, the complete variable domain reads SQTIHQWPATLVQPVGSPLSLECTVEGTSNPNLYWYRQAAGRGLQLLFYSVGIGQISSEVPQNLSASRPQDRQFILSSKKLLLSDSGFYLCAWSVAGNEQYFGPGTRLTVT.

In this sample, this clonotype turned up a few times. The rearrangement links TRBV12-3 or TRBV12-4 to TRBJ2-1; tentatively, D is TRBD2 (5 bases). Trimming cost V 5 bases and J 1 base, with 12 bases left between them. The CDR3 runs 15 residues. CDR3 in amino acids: CASSRRLPSYNEQFF. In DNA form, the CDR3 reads TGTGCCAGCAGTAGAAGACTACCGTCCTACAATGAGCAGTTCTTC.

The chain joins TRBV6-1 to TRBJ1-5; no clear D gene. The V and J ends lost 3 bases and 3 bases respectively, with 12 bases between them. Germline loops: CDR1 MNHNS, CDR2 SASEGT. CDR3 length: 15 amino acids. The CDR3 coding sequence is TGTGCCAGCAGTGACGGCCGATTAGCCAATCAGCCCCAGCATTTT. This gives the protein CASSDGRLANQPQHF.

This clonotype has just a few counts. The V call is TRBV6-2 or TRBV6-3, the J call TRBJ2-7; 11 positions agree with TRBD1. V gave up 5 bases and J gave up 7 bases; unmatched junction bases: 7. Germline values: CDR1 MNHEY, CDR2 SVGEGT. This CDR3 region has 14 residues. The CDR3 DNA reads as TGTGCCAGCAGTACGGACAGGGGGCATGGTGAGCAGTACTTC. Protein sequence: CASSTDRGHGEQYF.

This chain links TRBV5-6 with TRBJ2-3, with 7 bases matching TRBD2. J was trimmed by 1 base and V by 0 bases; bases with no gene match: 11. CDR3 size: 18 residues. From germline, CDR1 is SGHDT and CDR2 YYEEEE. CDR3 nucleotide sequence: TGTGCCAGCAGCTTGGTTGAAGAGCGGGGAAGGGGCACAGATACGCAGTATTTT. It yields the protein CASSLVEERGRGTDTQYF.

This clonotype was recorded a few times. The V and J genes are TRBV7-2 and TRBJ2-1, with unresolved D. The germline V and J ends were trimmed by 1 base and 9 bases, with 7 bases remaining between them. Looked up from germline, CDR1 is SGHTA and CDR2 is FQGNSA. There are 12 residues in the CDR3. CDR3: CASSLVSTEQFF. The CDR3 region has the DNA TGTGCCAGCAGCTTAGTCTCGACTGAGCAGTTCTTC.

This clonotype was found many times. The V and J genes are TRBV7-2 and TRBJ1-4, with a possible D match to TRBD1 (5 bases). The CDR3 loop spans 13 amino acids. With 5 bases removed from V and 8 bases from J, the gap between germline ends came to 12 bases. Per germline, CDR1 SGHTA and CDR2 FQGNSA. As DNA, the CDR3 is TGTGCCAGCAGCCGGGTGGGGACCGAAAAACTGTTTTTT. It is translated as CASSRVGTEKLFF.

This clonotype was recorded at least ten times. CDR3 DNA sequence: TGCGCCAGCAGCGGAGCCCCGGGCCAAGAAGAGACCCAGTACTTC. Its protein is CASSGAPGQEETQYF. The chain links TRBV5-1 to TRBJ2-5; no definite D call. The CDR3 has 15 residues. Germline values: CDR1 SGHRS, CDR2 YFSETQ. Trimming shortened V by 4 bases and J by 3 bases, and 16 bases separated the two germline ends.

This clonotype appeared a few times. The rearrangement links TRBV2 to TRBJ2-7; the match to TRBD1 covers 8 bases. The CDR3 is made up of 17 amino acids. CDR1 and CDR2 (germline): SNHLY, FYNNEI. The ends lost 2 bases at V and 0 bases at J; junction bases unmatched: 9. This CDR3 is CASSEFGDRLTSYEQYF. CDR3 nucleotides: TGTGCCAGCAGTGAATTTGGGGACAGGCTGACCTCCTACGAGCAGTACTTC.

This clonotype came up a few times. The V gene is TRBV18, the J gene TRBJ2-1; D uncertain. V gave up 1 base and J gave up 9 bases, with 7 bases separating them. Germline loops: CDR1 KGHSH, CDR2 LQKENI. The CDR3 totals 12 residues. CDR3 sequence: CASSPRSGEQFF. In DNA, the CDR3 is TGTGCCAGCTCACCACGGTCGGGTGAGCAGTTCTTC.

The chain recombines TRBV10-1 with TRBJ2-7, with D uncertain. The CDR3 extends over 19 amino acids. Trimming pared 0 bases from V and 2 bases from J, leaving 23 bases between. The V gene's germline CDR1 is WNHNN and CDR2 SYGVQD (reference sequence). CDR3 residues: CASSESAALRKAKPYEQYF. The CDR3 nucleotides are TGCGCCAGCAGTGAGTCGGCCGCACTTAGGAAGGCAAAGCCCTACGAGCAGTACTTC.

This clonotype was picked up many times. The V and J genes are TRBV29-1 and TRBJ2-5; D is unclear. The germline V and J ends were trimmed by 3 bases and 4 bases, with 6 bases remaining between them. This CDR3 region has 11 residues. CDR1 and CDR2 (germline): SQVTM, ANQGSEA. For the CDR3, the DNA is TGCAGCGTTGAGAAGCTAGAGACCCAGTACTTC. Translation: CSVEKLETQYF.

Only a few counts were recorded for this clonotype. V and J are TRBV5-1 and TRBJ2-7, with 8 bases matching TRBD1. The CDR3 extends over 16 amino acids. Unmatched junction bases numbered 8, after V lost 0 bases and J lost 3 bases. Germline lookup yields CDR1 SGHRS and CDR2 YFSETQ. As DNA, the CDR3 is TGCGCCAGCAGCTTGGCCATGACAGGGGAACTCTACGAGCAGTACTTC. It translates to CASSLAMTGELYEQYF.

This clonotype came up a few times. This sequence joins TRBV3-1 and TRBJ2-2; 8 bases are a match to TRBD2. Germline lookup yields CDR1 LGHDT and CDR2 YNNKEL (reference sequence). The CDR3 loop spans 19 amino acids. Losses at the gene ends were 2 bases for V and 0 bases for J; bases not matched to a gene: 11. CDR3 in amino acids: CASSQRLWAGGANTGELFF. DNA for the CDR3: TGTGCCAGCAGCCAACGGTTGTGGGCGGGGGGCGCGAACACCGGGGAGCTGTTTTTT.

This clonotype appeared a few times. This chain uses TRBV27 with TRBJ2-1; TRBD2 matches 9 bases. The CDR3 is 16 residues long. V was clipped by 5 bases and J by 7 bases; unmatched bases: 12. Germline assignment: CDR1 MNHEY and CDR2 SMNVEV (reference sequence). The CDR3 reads CASSLDSGSFTNEQFF. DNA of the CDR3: TGTGCCAGCAGTCTCGATAGCGGGAGTTTCACAAATGAGCAGTTCTTC.